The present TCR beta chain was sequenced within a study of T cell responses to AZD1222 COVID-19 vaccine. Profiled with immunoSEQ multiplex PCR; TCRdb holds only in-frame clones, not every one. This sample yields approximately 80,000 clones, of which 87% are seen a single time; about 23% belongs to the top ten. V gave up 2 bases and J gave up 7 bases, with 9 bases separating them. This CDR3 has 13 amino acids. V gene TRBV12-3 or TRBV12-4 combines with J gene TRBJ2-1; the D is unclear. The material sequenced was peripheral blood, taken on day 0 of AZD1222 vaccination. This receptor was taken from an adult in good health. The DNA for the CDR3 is TGTGCCAGCAGTTTATGGTCGCCAAATGAGCAGTTCTTC. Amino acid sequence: CASSLWSPNEQFF.